This TCR beta chain was recorded in a study of T cell repertoires in cytomegalovirus infection. One entry per CDR3 protein, called by TCRdb with MiXCR from the reads. The sample yields some 680,000 distinct CDR3 sequences, less than 40% seen once. V trimming: 6 bases; J trimming: 5 bases; junction bases outside the gene matches: 8. Germline V gene sequence: CDR1 LNHDA, CDR2 SQIVND (reference sequence). The CDR3 runs to 15 residues. The receptor was isolated from a human donor in good health (CMV status not recorded). Some clones in this sample may be carry-over from other donors' samples. This chain connects TRBV19 to TRBJ1-5; 9 bases agree with TRBD1. The specimen was PBMCs. The CDR3 region has the DNA TGTGCCAGTAGACCAACAGGGGGCGAGTATCAGCCCCAGCATTTT. Protein sequence: CASRPTGGEYQPQHF.